The entry below describes one T cell receptor (beta chain). As processed by the authors: Amplifying reference gene primers gave estimates of nucleated cell counts. Libraries were prepared by immunoSEQ multiplex PCR; TCRdb keeps only in-frame clonotypes and omits some of them. The V and J calls and clone size come from that table; D and trimming were worked out from the DNA. The repertoire includes tens of thousands of clones, about 79% of them detected once, and 15% to 20% sits in the top ten. The CDR3 contains 13 residues. The germline V gene encodes CDR1 MNHEY and CDR2 SMNVEV (reference sequence). Trimming at V came to 6 bases and at J to 3 bases, leaving 3 bases not matched to a gene. This sample stems from a study of blood T cell repertoires in COVID-19. Across the whole study: Some COVID-19 samples were acute and others convalescent; all came from the United States, Italy and Spain. PBMCs, B-cell-depleted T cells, or T cells were the source of the cDNA or gDNA that made up the material.

Specimen: peripheral blood. This TCR was recovered from a human donor in a cohort sampled during active COVID-19. V is TRBV27 and J is TRBJ2-7; 9 bases map to TRBD1. This CDR3 is CASRGQGSYEQYV. The CDR3 coding sequence is TGTGCCAGCAGGGGACAGGGAAGCTACGAGCAGTACGTC.